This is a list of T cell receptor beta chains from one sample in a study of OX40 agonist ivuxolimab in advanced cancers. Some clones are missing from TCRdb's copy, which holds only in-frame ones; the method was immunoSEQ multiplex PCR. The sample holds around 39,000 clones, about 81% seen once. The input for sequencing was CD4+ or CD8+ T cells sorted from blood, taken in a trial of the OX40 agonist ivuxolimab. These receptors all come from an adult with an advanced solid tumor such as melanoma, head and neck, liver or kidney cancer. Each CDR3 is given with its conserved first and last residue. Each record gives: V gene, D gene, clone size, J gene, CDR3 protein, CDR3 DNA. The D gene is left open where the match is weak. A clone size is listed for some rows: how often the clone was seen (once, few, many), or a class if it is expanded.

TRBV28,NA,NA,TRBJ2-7,CASSLPLGGYEQYF,TGTGCCAGCAGTTTACCGTTGGGTGGGTACGAGCAGTACTTC
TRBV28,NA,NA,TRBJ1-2,CASSWEGYGYTF,TGTGCCAGCAGTTGGGAAGGGTATGGCTACACCTTC
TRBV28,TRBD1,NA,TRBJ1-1,CASIPLRDRGDEAFF,TGTGCCAGCATTCCACTCCGGGACAGGGGTGATGAAGCTTTCTTT
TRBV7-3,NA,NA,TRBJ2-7,CASSFGVREQYF,TGTGCCAGCAGCTTCGGGGTTCGTGAGCAGTACTTC
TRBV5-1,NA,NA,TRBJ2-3,CASSYEGYQDTQYF,TGCGCCAGCAGCTATGAAGGATACCAGGATACGCAGTATTTT
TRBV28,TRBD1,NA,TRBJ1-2,CASSSRTGNGYTF,TGTGCCAGCAGTTCCCGGACAGGGAATGGCTACACCTTC
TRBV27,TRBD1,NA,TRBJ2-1,CASSSTPGTAKQFF,TGTGCCAGCAGTTCAACCCCCGGGACAGCCAAGCAGTTCTTC
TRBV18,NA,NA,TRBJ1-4,CASSLSRNEKLFF,TGTGCCAGCTCCTTGTCTCGGAATGAAAAACTGTTTTTT
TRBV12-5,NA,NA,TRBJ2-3,CASGSSLADTQYF,TGTGCTAGTGGTTCGAGTCTTGCAGATACGCAGTATTTT
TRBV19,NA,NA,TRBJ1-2,CASALEGVANYGYTF,TGTGCCAGTGCGCTAGAGGGGGTAGCTAACTATGGCTACACCTTC
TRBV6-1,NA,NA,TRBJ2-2,CASRPALAGELFF,TGTGCCAGCAGGCCAGCATTGGCCGGGGAGCTGTTTTTT
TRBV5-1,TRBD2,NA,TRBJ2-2,CASSATGGDTGELFF,TGCGCCAGCAGCGCAACCGGGGGGGACACCGGGGAGCTGTTTTTT
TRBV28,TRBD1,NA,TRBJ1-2,CASTDRDITYTF,TGTGCCAGCACGGACAGGGACATCACCTACACCTTC
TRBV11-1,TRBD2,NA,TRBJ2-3,CASSLTGGPRTDTQYF,TGTGCCAGCAGCTTAACGGGGGGACCGCGCACAGATACGCAGTATTTT
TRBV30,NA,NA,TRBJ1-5,CASQRGQPQHF,TGTGCCTCTCAACGGGGGCAGCCCCAGCATTTT
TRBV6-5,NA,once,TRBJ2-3,CASSYQPNPADTQYF,TGTGCCAGCAGTTACCAGCCAAACCCAGCAGATACGCAGTATTTT
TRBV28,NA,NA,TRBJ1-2,CASSLTFPLAGYTF,TGTGCCAGCAGTTTAACCTTCCCACTGGCCGGCTACACCTTC